The next 9 T cell receptor beta chains were all read from a single sample in a study of cytomegalovirus exposure and HLA in healthy donors. Data came from immunoSEQ multiplex PCR; TCRdb stores just in-frame clones and leaves some out. The sample includes 55,000 to 75,000 clones, 90% to 95% of them seen just once. Sequencing was done on a sample of PBMCs. These TCRs come from a man aged 18 to 29 in good health and CMV-seropositive.

This chain connects TRBV4-2 to TRBJ1-4; a possible D gene is TRBD1 (6 bases). The CDR3 extends over 14 amino acids. With 3 bases removed from V and 5 bases from J, the gap between germline ends came to 10 bases. Germline CDR1 LGHNA, CDR2 YNFKEQ. The CDR3 sequence is CASSQGHLNEKLFF. CDR3 in DNA: TGTGCCAGCAGCCAGGGACATCTAAATGAAAAACTGTTTTTT.

The rearrangement links TRBV29-1 to TRBJ2-1; TRBD2 matches at 11 bases. Germline CDR1 SQVTM, CDR2 ANQGSEA. There are 16 residues in the CDR3. Unmatched junction bases numbered 13, after V lost 7 bases and J lost 5 bases. CDR3 region: CSARTVSGRGDNEQFF. As DNA, the CDR3 is TGCAGCGCCAGGACAGTTAGCGGGAGGGGCGACAATGAGCAGTTCTTC.

As for this clone: The junction differs from germline at one of its ends, possibly a read error. The genes are TRBV6-1 and TRBJ2-7; perhaps TRBD1 as D (5 bases). The germline V gene has CDR1 MNHNS and CDR2 SASEGT. CDR3 length: 13 residues. CDR3 DNA sequence: TGTGCCAGCTTGGGGCCTTCCTCCCACGAGCAGTACTTC. Encoded protein: CASLGPSSHEQYF.

The rearrangement joins TRBV7-9 to TRBJ2-6, with D possibly matching TRBD1 (5 bases). V dropped 3 bases and J dropped 6 bases, with 12 bases sitting between them. Germline CDR1 reads SEHNR; CDR2 reads FQNEAQ (reference sequence). This CDR3 is 15 amino acids long. The CDR3 coding sequence is TGTGCCAGCAGCTTCTTCAGGGTGGAGGCCAACGTCCTGACTTTC. Its translation is CASSFFRVEANVLTF.

The chain carries TRBV29-1 and TRBJ2-7; 11 nucleotides line up with TRBD2. CDR1 is SQVTM and CDR2 is ANQGSEA in the germline V gene. CDR3 length: 16 residues. V was clipped by 3 bases and J by 0 bases; unmatched bases: 7. The CDR3 DNA follows: TGCAGCGTTGAGACTAGCGGGACTCTCCTCTCCTACGAGCAGTACTTC. Translated, it gives CSVETSGTLLSYEQYF.

This rearrangement joins TRBV27 to TRBJ2-1, with D uncertain. This CDR3 region has 13 residues. V was shortened by 2 bases and J by 7 bases, with 9 bases between the two germline ends. Germline CDR1 and CDR2: MNHEY and SMNVEV (reference sequence). The DNA for the CDR3 is TGTGCCAGCAGTTTAAGTGGCTGGAATGAGCAGTTCTTC. Its protein product is CASSLSGWNEQFF.

The rearrangement links TRBV15 to TRBJ1-5; 9 bases match TRBD1. V was pared by 5 bases and J by 4 bases, with 6 bases of the junction left unmatched. Germline V CDR1 and CDR2: LNHNV, YYDKDF (reference sequence). The CDR3 runs to 15 residues. The CDR3 nucleotides are TGTGCCACCAGCCCCCGGACAGGGGCAAATCAGCCCCAGCATTTT. It is translated as CATSPRTGANQPQHF.

The chain employs TRBV6-5 and TRBJ1-4, with a possible D match to TRBD1 (5 bases). The CDR3 spans 14 residues. Germline CDR1 and CDR2: MNHEY and SVGAGI. V lost 4 bases and J lost 3, with 9 bases in between. The CDR3 reads CASSLGRANEKLFF. Written as DNA, the CDR3 is TGTGCCAGCAGTTTGGGCAGGGCTAATGAAAAACTGTTTTTT.

This clone has a single count. The chain is built from TRBV21-1 and TRBJ2-1; the DNA was not compared with TRBD1, the D call given in the table. TRBV21-1 is labeled a pseudogene. The CDR3 covers 15 residues. In DNA form, the CDR3 reads TGTGCCAGCAGCAACCTTACCGGGACAGACAATGAGCAGTTCTTC. This translates into CASSNLTGTDNEQFF.